Included here is one T cell receptor beta chain sequence, with context. Its target is unknown. These data belong to a study of CXCR3-negative and CXCR3-positive naive CD8 T cells. Study-level findings and limits: Naive cells, whether CXCR3-negative or CXCR3-positive, had similar TRBV-TRBJ usage, while memory cells differed. Both naive subsets showed comparably high diversity, and memory CD8+ cells showed much lower diversity. CXCR3-negative naive cells had less hydrophobic TRB CDR3s than did CXCR3-positive naive cells.

Each TRB cDNA library was prepared by 5' RACE (with UMI labels). Reprocessing the 5' RACE reads, TCRdb reports a single entry for every CDR3 protein and omits DNA. The sample includes roughly 86,000 distinct CDR3 sequences. The study sorted every CD8+ T cell subset in triplicate at under 350,000 cells each. The CDR3 is made up of 13 amino acids. The germline V gene has CDR1 SEHNR and CDR2 FQNEAQ (reference sequence). J is TRBJ2-7 and V is TRBV7-9. Sequenced input: naive CXCR3- CD8+ T cells from blood. The subset was: CD45RO-CCR7+CD27+CD95- naive CD8+ T cells lacking CXCR3 (TNR3-). The origin of this receptor is a human donor in good health. Some clones in this sample may be carry-over from other donors' samples. CDR3: CASTLTSSYEQYF.